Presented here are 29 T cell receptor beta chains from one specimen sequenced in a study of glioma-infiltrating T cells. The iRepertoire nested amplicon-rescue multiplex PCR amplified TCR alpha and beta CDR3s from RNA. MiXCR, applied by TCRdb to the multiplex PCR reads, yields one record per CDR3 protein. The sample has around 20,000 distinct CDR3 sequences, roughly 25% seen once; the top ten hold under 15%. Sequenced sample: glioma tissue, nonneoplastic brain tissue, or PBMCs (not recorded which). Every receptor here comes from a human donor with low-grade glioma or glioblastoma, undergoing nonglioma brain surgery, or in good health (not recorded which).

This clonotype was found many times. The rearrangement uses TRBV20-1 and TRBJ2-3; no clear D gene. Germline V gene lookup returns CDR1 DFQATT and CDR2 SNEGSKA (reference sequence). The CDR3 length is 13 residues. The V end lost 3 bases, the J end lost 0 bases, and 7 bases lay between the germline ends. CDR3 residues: CSASNRSTDTQYF. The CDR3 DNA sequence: TGCAGTGCTAGCAACAGAAGCACAGATACGCAGTATTTT.

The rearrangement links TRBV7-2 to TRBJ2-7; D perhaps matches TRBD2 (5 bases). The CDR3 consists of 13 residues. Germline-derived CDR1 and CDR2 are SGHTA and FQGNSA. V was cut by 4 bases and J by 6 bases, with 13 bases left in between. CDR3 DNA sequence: TGTGCCAGCAGCTCCCCGGGGTTGACCGAGCAGTACTTC. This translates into CASSSPGLTEQYF.

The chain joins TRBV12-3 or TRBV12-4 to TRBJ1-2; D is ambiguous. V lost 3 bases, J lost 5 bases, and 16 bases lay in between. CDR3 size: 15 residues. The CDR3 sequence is CASSFRSEWAYGYTF. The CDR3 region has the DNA TGTGCCAGCAGTTTTAGGTCCGAATGGGCGTATGGCTACACCTTC.

The CDR3 region is CASSLGTSVSYEQYF. For the CDR3, the DNA is TGTGCCAGCAGTTTAGGGACTAGCGTGAGCTACGAGCAGTACTTC. The chain combines TRBV27 with TRBJ2-7, with TRBD2 identical over 10 bases. The CDR3 consists of 15 residues. V was pared by 2 bases and J by 3 bases, with 4 bases of the junction left unmatched. The germline V gene has CDR1 MNHEY and CDR2 SMNVEV (reference sequence).

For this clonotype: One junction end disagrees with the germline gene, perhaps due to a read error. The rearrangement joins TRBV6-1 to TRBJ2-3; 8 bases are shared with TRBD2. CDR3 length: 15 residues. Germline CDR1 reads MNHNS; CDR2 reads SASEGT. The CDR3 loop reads CSSRRSGGNPDTQYF. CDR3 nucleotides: TGTTCCAGCAGAAGGAGCGGGGGCAACCCAGATACGCAGTATTTT.

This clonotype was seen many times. CDR3 residues: CSARAGPHSNQPQHF. DNA for the CDR3: TGCAGTGCTAGAGCGGGTCCTCATAGCAATCAGCCCCAGCATTTT. V gene TRBV20-1 combines with J gene TRBJ1-5; no clear D gene. The CDR3 sequence is 15 residues long. Germline V gene lookup returns CDR1 DFQATT and CDR2 SNEGSKA (reference sequence). Deletions cut 1 base from V and 0 bases from J, with 10 bases between.

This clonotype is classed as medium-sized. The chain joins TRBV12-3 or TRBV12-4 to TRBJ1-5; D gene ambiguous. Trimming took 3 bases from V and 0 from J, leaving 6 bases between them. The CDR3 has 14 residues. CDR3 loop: CASSFEASNQPQHF. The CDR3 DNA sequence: TGTGCCAGCAGTTTTGAGGCTAGCAATCAGCCCCAGCATTTT.

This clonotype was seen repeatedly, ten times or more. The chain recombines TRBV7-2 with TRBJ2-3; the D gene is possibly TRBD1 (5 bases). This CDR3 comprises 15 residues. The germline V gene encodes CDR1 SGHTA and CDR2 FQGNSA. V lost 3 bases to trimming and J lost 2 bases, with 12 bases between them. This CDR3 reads CASSFAGILTDTQYF. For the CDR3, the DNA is TGTGCCAGCAGCTTTGCAGGGATCCTCACAGATACGCAGTATTTT.

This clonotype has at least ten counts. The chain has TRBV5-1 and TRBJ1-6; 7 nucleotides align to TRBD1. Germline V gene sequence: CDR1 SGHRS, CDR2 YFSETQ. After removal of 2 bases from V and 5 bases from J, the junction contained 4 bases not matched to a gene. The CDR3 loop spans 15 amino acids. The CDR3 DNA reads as TGCGCCAGCAGCTTCGGGACAGCGAATAATTCACCCCTCCACTTT. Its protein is CASSFGTANNSPLHF.

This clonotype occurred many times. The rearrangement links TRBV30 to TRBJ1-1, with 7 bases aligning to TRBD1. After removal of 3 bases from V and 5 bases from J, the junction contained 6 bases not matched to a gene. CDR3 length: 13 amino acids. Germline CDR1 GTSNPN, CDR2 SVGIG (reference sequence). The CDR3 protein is CAWSDRVLTEAFF. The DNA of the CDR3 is TGTGCCTGGAGCGACAGGGTCCTGACTGAAGCTTTCTTT.

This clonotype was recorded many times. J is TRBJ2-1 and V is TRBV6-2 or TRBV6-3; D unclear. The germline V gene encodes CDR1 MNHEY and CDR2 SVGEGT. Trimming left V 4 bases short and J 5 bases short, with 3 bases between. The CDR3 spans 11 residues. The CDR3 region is CASSLDNEQFF. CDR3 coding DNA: TGTGCCAGCAGTTTAGACAATGAGCAGTTCTTC.

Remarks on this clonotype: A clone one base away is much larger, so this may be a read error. The CDR3, as DNA: TGCAGTGCTAGAGCCGTAGCGGGGGGACCCTACAATGAGCAGTTCTTC. Translation: CSARAVAGGPYNEQFF. This rearrangement joins TRBV20-1 to TRBJ2-1; 10 nucleotides line up with TRBD2. The germline V gene has CDR1 DFQATT and CDR2 SNEGSKA (reference sequence). With V trimmed by 1 base and J by 2 bases, 5 bases remained unmatched. The length of the CDR3 is 16 residues.

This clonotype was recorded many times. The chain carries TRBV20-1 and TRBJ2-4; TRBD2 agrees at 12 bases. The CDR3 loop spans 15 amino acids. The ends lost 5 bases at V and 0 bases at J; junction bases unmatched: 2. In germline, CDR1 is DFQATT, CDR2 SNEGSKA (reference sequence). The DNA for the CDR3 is TGCAGTGCTCAGACTAGCGGGAGAGCCAAAAACATTCAGTACTTC. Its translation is CSAQTSGRAKNIQYF.

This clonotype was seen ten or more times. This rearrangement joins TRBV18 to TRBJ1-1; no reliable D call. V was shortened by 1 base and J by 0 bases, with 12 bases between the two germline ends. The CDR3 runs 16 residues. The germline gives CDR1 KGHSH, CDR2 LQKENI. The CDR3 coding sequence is TGTGCCAGCTCACCACGCCCTGGAGATATGAACACTGAAGCTTTCTTT. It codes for CASSPRPGDMNTEAFF.

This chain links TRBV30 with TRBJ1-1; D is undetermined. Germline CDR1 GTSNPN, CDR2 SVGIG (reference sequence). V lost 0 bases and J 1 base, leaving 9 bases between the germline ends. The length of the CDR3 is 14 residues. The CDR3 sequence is CAWSVSFGNTEAFF. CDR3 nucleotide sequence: TGTGCCTGGAGTGTTTCGTTCGGGAACACTGAAGCTTTCTTT.

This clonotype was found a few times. CDR3 bases: TGTGCCAGCAGCCAAGCGGGGGACAATGAGCAGTTCTTC. It encodes CASSQAGDNEQFF. The rearrangement joins TRBV3-1 to TRBJ2-1; possible D gene TRBD2, 6 bases. Germline CDR1 and CDR2: LGHDT and YNNKEL (reference sequence). The V and J ends lost 1 base and 5 bases respectively, with 6 bases between them. The CDR3 runs to 13 residues.

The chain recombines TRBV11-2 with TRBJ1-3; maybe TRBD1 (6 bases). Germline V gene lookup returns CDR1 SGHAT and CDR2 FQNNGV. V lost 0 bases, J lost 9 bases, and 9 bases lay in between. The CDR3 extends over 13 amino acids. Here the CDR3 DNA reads TGTGCCAGCAGCTTAGATGGGGGCGGCACCATATATTTT. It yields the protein CASSLDGGGTIYF.

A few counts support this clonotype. The CDR3 sequence is CASSYPKGQGRLGDYGYTF. CDR3 in DNA: TGTGCCAGCAGTTACCCAAAAGGGCAGGGTAGGCTGGGGGACTATGGCTACACCTTC. This rearrangement joins TRBV6-6 to TRBJ1-2, with a tentative D call TRBD1 (5 bases). V was shortened by 2 bases and J by 3 bases, with 25 bases between the two germline ends. Germline CDR1 MNHNY, CDR2 SVGAGI (reference sequence). CDR3 length: 19 amino acids.

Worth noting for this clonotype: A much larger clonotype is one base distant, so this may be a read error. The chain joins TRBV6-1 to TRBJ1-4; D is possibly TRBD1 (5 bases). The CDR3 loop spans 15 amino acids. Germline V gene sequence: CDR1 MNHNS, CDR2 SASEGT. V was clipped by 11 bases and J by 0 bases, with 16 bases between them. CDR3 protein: CAGIRLGATNEKLFF. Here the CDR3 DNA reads TGTGCCGGCATCCGGTTGGGGGCAACTAATGAAAAACTGTTTTTT.

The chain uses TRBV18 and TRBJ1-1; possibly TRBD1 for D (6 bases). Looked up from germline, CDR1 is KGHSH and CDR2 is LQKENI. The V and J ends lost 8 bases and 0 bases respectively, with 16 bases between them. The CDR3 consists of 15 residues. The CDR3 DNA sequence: TGTGCCAGCACCTTCGGGGGCAGCATGAACACTGAAGCTTTCTTT. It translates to CASTFGGSMNTEAFF.

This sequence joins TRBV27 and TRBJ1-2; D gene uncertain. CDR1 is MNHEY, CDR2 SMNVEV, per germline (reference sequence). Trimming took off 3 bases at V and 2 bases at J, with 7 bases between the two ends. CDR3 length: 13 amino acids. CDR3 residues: CASSLLGNYGYTF. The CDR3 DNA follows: TGTGCCAGCAGTTTGTTAGGAAACTATGGCTACACCTTC.

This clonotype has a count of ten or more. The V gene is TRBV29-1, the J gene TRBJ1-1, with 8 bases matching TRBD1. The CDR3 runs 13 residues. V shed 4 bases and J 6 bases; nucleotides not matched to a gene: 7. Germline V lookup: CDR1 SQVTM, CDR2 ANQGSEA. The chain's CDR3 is CSVAGQGRPEAFF. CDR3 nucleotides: TGCAGCGTTGCAGGACAGGGTCGGCCTGAAGCTTTCTTT.

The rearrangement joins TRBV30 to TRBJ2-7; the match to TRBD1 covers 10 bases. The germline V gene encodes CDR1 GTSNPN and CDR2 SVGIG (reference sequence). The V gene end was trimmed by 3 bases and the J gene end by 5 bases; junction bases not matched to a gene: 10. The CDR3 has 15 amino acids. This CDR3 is CAWRGGTGVKHEQYF. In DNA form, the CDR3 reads TGTGCCTGGAGAGGGGGGACAGGGGTTAAGCACGAGCAGTACTTC.

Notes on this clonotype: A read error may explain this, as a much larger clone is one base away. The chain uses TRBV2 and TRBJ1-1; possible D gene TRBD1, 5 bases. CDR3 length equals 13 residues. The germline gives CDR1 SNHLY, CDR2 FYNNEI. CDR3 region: CASTGRGNTEVFF. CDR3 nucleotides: TGTGCCAGCACCGGACGGGGGAACACTGAAGTTTTCTTT.

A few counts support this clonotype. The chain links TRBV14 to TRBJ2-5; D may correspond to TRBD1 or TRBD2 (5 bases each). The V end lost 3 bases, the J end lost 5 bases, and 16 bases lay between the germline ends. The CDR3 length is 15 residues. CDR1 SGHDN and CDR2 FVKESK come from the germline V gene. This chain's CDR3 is CASSHHSGALETQYF. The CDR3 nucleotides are TGTGCCAGCAGCCACCACTCCGGGGCCTTGGAGACCCAGTACTTC.

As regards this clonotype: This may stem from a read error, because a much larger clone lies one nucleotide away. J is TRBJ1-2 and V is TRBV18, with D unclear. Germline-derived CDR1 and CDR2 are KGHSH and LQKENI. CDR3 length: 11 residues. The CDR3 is CASSNNYGCTF. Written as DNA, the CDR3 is TGTGCCAGCTCAAATAACTATGGCTGCACCTTC.

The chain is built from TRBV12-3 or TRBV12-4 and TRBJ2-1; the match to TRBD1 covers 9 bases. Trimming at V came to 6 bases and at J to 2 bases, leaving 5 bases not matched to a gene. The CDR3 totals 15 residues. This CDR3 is CASSPGQGPYNEQFF. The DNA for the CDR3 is TGTGCCAGCAGCCCGGGACAGGGCCCCTACAATGAGCAGTTCTTC.

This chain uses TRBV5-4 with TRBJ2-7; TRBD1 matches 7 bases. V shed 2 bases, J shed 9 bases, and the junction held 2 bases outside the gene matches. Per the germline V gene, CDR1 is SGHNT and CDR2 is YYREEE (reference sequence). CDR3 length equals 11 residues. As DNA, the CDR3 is TGTGCCAGCAGCTTCCGGGACAGGCAGTACTTC. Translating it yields CASSFRDRQYF.

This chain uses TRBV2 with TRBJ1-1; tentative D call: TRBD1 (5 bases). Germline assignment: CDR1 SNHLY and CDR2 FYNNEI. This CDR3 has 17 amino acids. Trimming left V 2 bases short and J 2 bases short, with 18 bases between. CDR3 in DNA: TGTGCCAGCAGTGAACCTTCTGGGACGGCTATTAACACTGAAGCTTTCTTT. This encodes CASSEPSGTAINTEAFF. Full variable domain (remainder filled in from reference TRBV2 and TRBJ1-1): EPEVTQTPSHQVTQMGQEVILRCVPISNHLYFYWYRQILGQKVEFLVSFYNNEISEKSEIFDDQFSVERPDGSNFTLKIRSTKLEDSAMYFCASSEPSGTAINTEAFFGQGTRLTVV.